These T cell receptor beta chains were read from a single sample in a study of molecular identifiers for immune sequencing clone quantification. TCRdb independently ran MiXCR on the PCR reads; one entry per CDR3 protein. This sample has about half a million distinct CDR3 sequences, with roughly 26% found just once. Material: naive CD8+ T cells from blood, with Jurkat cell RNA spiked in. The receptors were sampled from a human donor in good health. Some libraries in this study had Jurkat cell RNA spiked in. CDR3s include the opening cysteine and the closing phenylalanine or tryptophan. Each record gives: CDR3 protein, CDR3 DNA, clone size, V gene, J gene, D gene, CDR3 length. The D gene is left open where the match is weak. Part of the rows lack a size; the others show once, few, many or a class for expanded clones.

cdr3_aa: CASSQDRSGKNYGYTF; cdr3_nt: TGCGCCAGCAGCCAAGATAGGTCAGGGAAGAACTATGGCTACACCTTC; clone_size: few; v_call: TRBV4-3; j_call: TRBJ1-2; d_call: -; cdr3_length: 16
cdr3_aa: CSARSGQGSSNQPQHF; cdr3_nt: TGCAGTGCTAGATCGGGACAGGGGTCGAGCAATCAGCCCCAGCATTTT; clone_size: few; v_call: TRBV20-1; j_call: TRBJ1-5; d_call: TRBD1; cdr3_length: 16
cdr3_aa: CASSLVGGGVDEQYF; cdr3_nt: TGTGCCAGCAGCTTAGTTGGGGGCGGGGTGGACGAGCAGTACTTC; clone_size: -; v_call: TRBV11-2; j_call: TRBJ2-7; d_call: -; cdr3_length: 15
cdr3_aa: CASSFFPGYTQYF; cdr3_nt: TGTGCCAGCAGCTTTTTTCCGGGGTATACGCAGTATTTT; clone_size: few; v_call: TRBV7-2; j_call: TRBJ2-3; d_call: -; cdr3_length: 13
cdr3_aa: CSARDLGEPLF; cdr3_nt: TGCAGTGCTAGGGACTTGGGAGAGCCCTTATTT; clone_size: few; v_call: TRBV20-1; j_call: TRBJ2-3; d_call: -; cdr3_length: 11
cdr3_aa: CSARGYEQYF; cdr3_nt: TGCAGTGCTAGAGGATACGAGCAGTACTTC; clone_size: many; v_call: TRBV20-1; j_call: TRBJ2-7; d_call: -; cdr3_length: 10
cdr3_aa: CASSLTVAGSGGETQYF; cdr3_nt: TGTGCCAGCAGCTTAACGGTCGCAGGGAGCGGGGGAGAGACCCAGTACTTC; clone_size: once; v_call: TRBV7-9; j_call: TRBJ2-5; d_call: TRBD2; cdr3_length: 17
cdr3_aa: CASRDGTSGYNEQFF; cdr3_nt: TGTGCCAGCAGAGATGGGACTAGCGGCTACAATGAGCAGTTCTTC; clone_size: -; v_call: TRBV7-6; j_call: TRBJ2-1; d_call: TRBD2; cdr3_length: 15
cdr3_aa: CSADGTGGTRETQYF; cdr3_nt: TGCAGTGCTGATGGGACAGGGGGGACGAGAGAGACCCAGTACTTC; clone_size: -; v_call: TRBV20-1; j_call: TRBJ2-5; d_call: TRBD1; cdr3_length: 15
cdr3_aa: CASSLATNTGELFF; cdr3_nt: TGTGCCAGCAGCTTGGCGACGAACACCGGGGAGCTGTTTTTT; clone_size: many; v_call: TRBV5-6; j_call: TRBJ2-2; d_call: -; cdr3_length: 14
cdr3_aa: CASSYPGLASNTGELFF; cdr3_nt: TGTGCCAGCAGTTACCCAGGACTAGCGTCGAACACCGGGGAGCTGTTTTTT; clone_size: many; v_call: TRBV6-2/TRBV6-3; j_call: TRBJ2-2; d_call: TRBD2; cdr3_length: 17
cdr3_aa: CASSLARGGAPQETQYF; cdr3_nt: TGTGCCAGCAGCTTAGCGAGGGGGGGCGCCCCCCAAGAGACCCAGTACTTC; clone_size: many; v_call: TRBV7-8; j_call: TRBJ2-5; d_call: -; cdr3_length: 17
cdr3_aa: CASSEGRGSYNSPLHF; cdr3_nt: TGTGCCAGCAGTGAAGGACGGGGCTCCTATAATTCACCCCTCCACTTT; clone_size: few; v_call: TRBV6-1; j_call: TRBJ1-6; d_call: -; cdr3_length: 16
cdr3_aa: CASSLRAFSRGEDTQYF; cdr3_nt: TGTGCCAGCAGTTTGAGGGCCTTTTCTAGGGGGGAAGATACGCAGTATTTT; clone_size: -; v_call: TRBV12-3/TRBV12-4; j_call: TRBJ2-3; d_call: -; cdr3_length: 17
cdr3_aa: CSARPTTGAHEQFF; cdr3_nt: TGCAGTGCTAGGCCCACTACAGGGGCACATGAGCAGTTCTTC; clone_size: -; v_call: TRBV20-1; j_call: TRBJ2-1; d_call: TRBD1; cdr3_length: 14
cdr3_aa: CASSLGILAGGFYNEQFF; cdr3_nt: TGTGCCAGCAGTTTAGGTATTCTAGCGGGGGGCTTCTACAATGAGCAGTTCTTC; clone_size: many; v_call: TRBV27; j_call: TRBJ2-1; d_call: TRBD2; cdr3_length: 18
cdr3_aa: CASSSTSGRGYEQYF; cdr3_nt: TGTGCCAGCAGCTCAACCTCGGGTAGGGGTTACGAGCAGTACTTC; clone_size: -; v_call: TRBV7-9; j_call: TRBJ2-7; d_call: -; cdr3_length: 15
cdr3_aa: CASSQEVGVQTSEAFF; cdr3_nt: TGCGCCAGCAGCCAAGAGGTCGGTGTACAGACCTCTGAAGCTTTCTTT; clone_size: many; v_call: TRBV4-3; j_call: TRBJ1-1; d_call: -; cdr3_length: 16
cdr3_aa: CASSETGGGGGNQPQHF; cdr3_nt: TGCGCCAGCAGCGAAACAGGGGGCGGCGGGGGCAATCAGCCCCAGCATTTT; clone_size: -; v_call: TRBV4-1; j_call: TRBJ1-5; d_call: TRBD1; cdr3_length: 17
cdr3_aa: CASSETGGFSYEQYF; cdr3_nt: TGTGCCAGCAGTGAAACAGGGGGGTTCTCCTACGAGCAGTACTTC; clone_size: few; v_call: TRBV25-1; j_call: TRBJ2-7; d_call: TRBD1; cdr3_length: 15
cdr3_aa: CASSRAHGQGLNSPLHF; cdr3_nt: TGTGCCAGCAGCCGGGCCCATGGGCAGGGCCTTAATTCACCCCTCCACTTT; clone_size: -; v_call: TRBV7-9; j_call: TRBJ1-6; d_call: -; cdr3_length: 17
cdr3_aa: CASSSRYVPSNQPQHF; cdr3_nt: TGTGCCAGCAGTTCCCGTTATGTCCCTAGCAATCAGCCCCAGCATTTT; clone_size: -; v_call: TRBV28; j_call: TRBJ1-5; d_call: -; cdr3_length: 16
cdr3_aa: CAWRGMGPETQYF; cdr3_nt: TGTGCCTGGAGGGGGATGGGCCCAGAGACCCAGTACTTC; clone_size: few; v_call: TRBV30; j_call: TRBJ2-5; d_call: -; cdr3_length: 13
cdr3_aa: CASSDLASGRETQYF; cdr3_nt: TGTGCCAGCAGTGACTTGGCTAGCGGGAGGGAGACCCAGTACTTC; clone_size: once; v_call: TRBV6-2/TRBV6-3; j_call: TRBJ2-5; d_call: TRBD2; cdr3_length: 15
cdr3_aa: CATSRVPGSGETQYF; cdr3_nt: TGTGCCACCAGCAGAGTACCAGGGTCCGGGGAGACCCAGTACTTC; clone_size: few; v_call: TRBV15; j_call: TRBJ2-5; d_call: -; cdr3_length: 15
cdr3_aa: CASSLFLAGETDTQYF; cdr3_nt: TGTGCCAGCAGTTTATTCCTAGCGGGAGAGACAGATACGCAGTATTTT; clone_size: few; v_call: TRBV28; j_call: TRBJ2-3; d_call: TRBD2; cdr3_length: 16
cdr3_aa: CASSEGTGIGNQPQHF; cdr3_nt: TGTGCCAGCAGTGAGGGGACAGGGATTGGCAATCAGCCCCAGCATTTT; clone_size: -; v_call: TRBV2; j_call: TRBJ1-5; d_call: TRBD1; cdr3_length: 16
cdr3_aa: CASSLGRGLEAFF; cdr3_nt: TGTGCCAGCAGTTTAGGGAGGGGGCTTGAAGCTTTCTTT; clone_size: many; v_call: TRBV28; j_call: TRBJ1-1; d_call: TRBD1; cdr3_length: 13
cdr3_aa: CASSYSRSEQFF; cdr3_nt: TGTGCCAGCAGTTACTCGAGGAGTGAGCAGTTCTTC; clone_size: many; v_call: TRBV6-5; j_call: TRBJ2-1; d_call: -; cdr3_length: 12
cdr3_aa: CSARDRALGLAGGTDTQYF; cdr3_nt: TGCAGTGCTAGAGATAGGGCCCTTGGACTAGCGGGCGGCACAGATACGCAGTATTTT; clone_size: -; v_call: TRBV20-1; j_call: TRBJ2-3; d_call: TRBD2; cdr3_length: 19
cdr3_aa: CASTPHRGARQEPQYF; cdr3_nt: TGCGCCAGCACACCCCATAGAGGGGCCCGACAAGAGCCCCAGTACTTC; clone_size: -; v_call: TRBV5-1; j_call: TRBJ2-5; d_call: -; cdr3_length: 16
cdr3_aa: CAWSLEHRGSQPQHF; cdr3_nt: TGTGCCTGGAGTCTGGAACACCGAGGAAGTCAGCCCCAGCATTTT; clone_size: -; v_call: TRBV30; j_call: TRBJ1-5; d_call: -; cdr3_length: 15
cdr3_aa: CASSLASPLEQYF; cdr3_nt: TGCGCCAGCAGCTTGGCGTCCCCCCTAGAGCAGTACTTC; clone_size: -; v_call: TRBV5-1; j_call: TRBJ2-7; d_call: -; cdr3_length: 13
cdr3_aa: CASSPRGTIVQPQHF; cdr3_nt: TGTGCCAGCAGCCCCAGGGGTACCATAGTCCAGCCCCAGCATTTT; clone_size: many; v_call: TRBV28; j_call: TRBJ1-5; d_call: -; cdr3_length: 15
cdr3_aa: CASSPPGWTEAFF; cdr3_nt: TGTGCCAGCAGCCCTCCCGGGTGGACTGAAGCTTTCTTT; clone_size: -; v_call: TRBV7-9; j_call: TRBJ1-1; d_call: -; cdr3_length: 13
cdr3_aa: CASSIGGTPNTEAFF; cdr3_nt: TGTGCCAGTAGTATAGGGGGGACACCGAACACTGAAGCTTTCTTT; clone_size: few; v_call: TRBV19; j_call: TRBJ1-1; d_call: -; cdr3_length: 15
cdr3_aa: CASSESDEKLFF; cdr3_nt: TGTGCCAGCAGCGAGAGTGATGAAAAACTGTTTTTT; clone_size: many; v_call: TRBV12-3/TRBV12-4; j_call: TRBJ1-4; d_call: -; cdr3_length: 12
cdr3_aa: CASSPGVDTEAFF; cdr3_nt: TGTGCCAGCAGTCCAGGGGTGGACACTGAAGCTTTCTTT; clone_size: many; v_call: TRBV2; j_call: TRBJ1-1; d_call: -; cdr3_length: 13
cdr3_aa: CASSLRGWNSPLHF; cdr3_nt: TGTGCCAGCAGTCTCAGGGGCTGGAATTCACCCCTCCACTTT; clone_size: few; v_call: TRBV10-3; j_call: TRBJ1-6; d_call: -; cdr3_length: 14
cdr3_aa: CASSLTWDSGTDTQYF; cdr3_nt: TGTGCCAGCAGCTTGACCTGGGACTCGGGCACAGATACGCAGTATTTT; clone_size: -; v_call: TRBV7-9; j_call: TRBJ2-3; d_call: -; cdr3_length: 16
cdr3_aa: CASSPGQGASGYTF; cdr3_nt: TGTGCCAGCAGCCCGGGACAGGGGGCGAGTGGCTACACCTTC; clone_size: -; v_call: TRBV7-2; j_call: TRBJ1-2; d_call: TRBD1; cdr3_length: 14
cdr3_aa: CASSPTIYEQYF; cdr3_nt: TGTGCCAGCAGCCCGACAATCTACGAGCAGTACTTC; clone_size: many; v_call: TRBV14; j_call: TRBJ2-7; d_call: -; cdr3_length: 12
cdr3_aa: CASSPTGTGESLPRWNQPQHF; cdr3_nt: TGTGCCAGCAGTCCTACCGGGACAGGGGAGAGTTTACCCCGCTGGAATCAGCCCCAGCATTTT; clone_size: few; v_call: TRBV6-5; j_call: TRBJ1-5; d_call: TRBD1; cdr3_length: 21
cdr3_aa: CASSQEPGHGQFF; cdr3_nt: TGTGCCAGCAGCCAAGAACCGGGGCACGGGCAGTTCTTC; clone_size: few; v_call: TRBV14; j_call: TRBJ2-1; d_call: -; cdr3_length: 13
cdr3_aa: CASSFQTGPYTEAFF; cdr3_nt: TGTGCCAGTAGTTTCCAGACCGGTCCCTACACTGAAGCTTTCTTT; clone_size: few; v_call: TRBV19; j_call: TRBJ1-1; d_call: -; cdr3_length: 15
cdr3_aa: CASSVGHHYEQYF; cdr3_nt: TGTGCCAGCAGCGTCGGACACCACTACGAGCAGTACTTC; clone_size: -; v_call: TRBV6-5; j_call: TRBJ2-7; d_call: -; cdr3_length: 13
cdr3_aa: CASSGGTDPSIRSYNEQFF; cdr3_nt: TGTGCCAGCAGTGGGGGGACAGACCCCAGTATTCGATCCTACAATGAGCAGTTCTTC; clone_size: -; v_call: TRBV2; j_call: TRBJ2-1; d_call: TRBD1; cdr3_length: 19
cdr3_aa: CASSTASGGAPQTGAQYF; cdr3_nt: TGTGCCAGCAGTACCGCTAGCGGGGGGGCCCCCCAAACAGGTGCGCAGTATTTT; clone_size: -; v_call: TRBV12-3/TRBV12-4; j_call: TRBJ2-3; d_call: TRBD2; cdr3_length: 18
cdr3_aa: CAWSWVDGYEQYF; cdr3_nt: TGTGCCTGGAGTTGGGTGGACGGCTACGAGCAGTACTTC; clone_size: few; v_call: TRBV30; j_call: TRBJ2-7; d_call: -; cdr3_length: 13
cdr3_aa: CASSDRGLTEAFF; cdr3_nt: TGTGCCAGCAGCGACAGGGGGCTCACTGAAGCTTTCTTT; clone_size: few; v_call: TRBV7-9; j_call: TRBJ1-1; d_call: TRBD1; cdr3_length: 13
cdr3_aa: CAISYGTSGTDTQYF; cdr3_nt: TGTGCCATCAGTTATGGGACTAGCGGCACAGATACGCAGTATTTT; clone_size: few; v_call: TRBV10-3; j_call: TRBJ2-3; d_call: TRBD2; cdr3_length: 15
cdr3_aa: CASSPRAPYEQYF; cdr3_nt: TGTGCCAGCAGCCCCCGGGCCCCCTACGAGCAGTACTTC; clone_size: many; v_call: TRBV7-2; j_call: TRBJ2-7; d_call: -; cdr3_length: 13